The 20 T cell receptor beta chains reported below all come from one sample, sequenced in a study of Graves' ophthalmopathy and Graves' hyperthyroidism. Amplification targeted the TCR beta CDR3 regions, with RNA transcripts as the source material. First-round RT-PCR relied on HTBI primers, and a second-round multiplex PCR came next. TCRdb passed the multiplex PCR reads through MiXCR, listing each CDR3 protein once. This sample has about 1.2 million distinct CDR3 sequences; about 40% occur once, and the top ten carry 11%. Input material: peripheral blood or thyroid tissue (not recorded which). Source of these receptors: an adult man with Graves' hyperthyroidism.

The chain joins TRBV6-2 or TRBV6-3 to TRBJ2-5, with 11 bases lining up with TRBD2. There are 15 residues in the CDR3. Per the germline V gene, CDR1 is MNHEY and CDR2 is SVGEGT. The V and J ends lost 6 bases and 6 bases, in that order; junction bases with no gene match: 9. The CDR3 region has the DNA TGTGCCAGCAGAAAACTAGCGGGAGAAGCTAAGACCCAGTACTTC. Its protein product is CASRKLAGEAKTQYF.

The chain employs TRBV28 and TRBJ2-7; a possible D gene is TRBD1 (6 bases). The V end lost 8 bases, the J end lost 3 bases, and 20 bases lay between the germline ends. Germline V lookup: CDR1 MDHEN, CDR2 SYDVKM. CDR3 length equals 15 residues. In DNA form, the CDR3 reads TGTGCCAGCTCACCACAGGGTAGTGGGGGCTACGAGCAGTACTTC. Encoded protein: CASSPQGSGGYEQYF.

This clonotype was seen many times. This chain links TRBV20-1 with TRBJ1-5, with no clear D. V was pared by 2 bases and J by 0 bases, with 8 bases between. The CDR3 extends over 14 amino acids. Germline-derived CDR1 and CDR2 are DFQATT and SNEGSKA (reference sequence). CDR3 residues: CSARYEYSNQPQHF. The CDR3 DNA follows: TGCAGTGCTAGATACGAGTATAGCAATCAGCCCCAGCATTTT.

This clonotype appeared many times. The chain joins TRBV9 to TRBJ1-6, with D uncertain. There are 13 residues in the CDR3. Trimming took off 4 bases at V and 13 bases at J, with 15 bases between the two ends. The germline V gene encodes CDR1 SGDLS and CDR2 YYNGEE. The chain's CDR3 is CASSSPTAGPLHF. The CDR3 nucleotides read TGTGCCAGCAGCTCCCCAACTGCTGGGCCCCTCCACTTT.

In its sample, this clonotype was seen many times. The CDR3 loop is CASSGIPTEAFF. The CDR3, as DNA: TGTGCCAGCAGTGGCATTCCCACTGAAGCTTTCTTT. The rearrangement links TRBV25-1 to TRBJ1-1; D call uncertain. From germline, CDR1 is MGHDK and CDR2 SYGVNS. This CDR3 is 12 amino acids long. The V and J ends lost 4 bases and 4 bases respectively, with 7 bases between them.

This clonotype was seen a few times. V gene TRBV6-4 combines with J gene TRBJ2-5; no firm D call. V lost 8 bases and J 0 bases, leaving 13 bases between the germline ends. CDR1 and CDR2 from the germline V gene are MRHNA and SNTAGT. This CDR3 spans 14 amino acids. DNA of the CDR3: TGTGCCAGCTCACCCTCTGGTAACCAAGAGACCCAGTACTTC. Translation: CASSPSGNQETQYF.

The chain is built from TRBV7-3 and TRBJ2-2; a possible D gene is TRBD2 (6 bases). V was trimmed by 6 bases and J by 6 bases, leaving 11 bases between them. Per germline, CDR1 SGHTA and CDR2 FQGTGA. The CDR3 runs 13 residues. CDR3 nucleotide sequence: TGTGCCAGCAGAGCCACTAGCCCCGGGGAGCTGTTTTTT. This translates into CASRATSPGELFF.

This clonotype was seen just once. CDR3 DNA: TGCAGTGCTAGACGACAGGGGACTGGCTACACCTTC. Protein product: CSARRQGTGYTF. The chain links TRBV20-1 to TRBJ1-2, with 8 bases identical to TRBD1. Germline trimming cut 2 bases from V and 7 bases from J; bases unmatched to any gene: 3. Germline-derived CDR1 and CDR2 are DFQATT and SNEGSKA (reference sequence). This CDR3 has 12 amino acids.

At least ten counts were recorded for this clonotype. This sequence joins TRBV15 and TRBJ1-3; D gene ambiguous. Per the germline V gene, CDR1 is LNHNV and CDR2 is YYDKDF (reference sequence). The CDR3 has 14 residues. Trimming cost V 2 bases and J 0 bases, with 5 bases left between them. As DNA, the CDR3 is TGTGCCACCAGCAGACCTCTCTCTGGAAACACCATATATTTT. Amino acids: CATSRPLSGNTIYF.

J is TRBJ2-7 and V is TRBV19; a weak D match, TRBD2 (6 bases). V lost 8 bases and J 2 bases, leaving 16 bases between the germline ends. The CDR3 loop spans 14 amino acids. Looked up from germline, CDR1 is LNHDA and CDR2 is SQIVND (reference sequence). The CDR3 DNA follows: TGTGCCAGTTCCGGGACTGGCAATGCCTACGAGCAGTACTTC. Translation gives CASSGTGNAYEQYF. The complete variable domain, with remaining parts taken from reference TRBV19 and TRBJ2-7, reads DGGITQSPKYLFRKEGQNVTLSCEQNLNHDAMYWYRQDPGQGLRLIYYSQIVNDFQKGDIAEGYSVSREKKESFPLTVTSAQKNPTAFYLCASSGTGNAYEQYFGPGTRLTVT.

A note on this clonotype: The junction departs from germline at one end; a sequencing error may be responsible. The chain combines TRBV7-2 with TRBJ2-5, with a possible D match to TRBD1 (5 bases). Germline V gene lookup returns CDR1 SGHTA and CDR2 FQGNSA. The CDR3 is 14 amino acids. CDR3 region: CASSLGQIQGTQYF. The CDR3 DNA sequence: TGTGCCAGCAGCTTGGGGCAGATCCAAGGGACCCAGTACTTC.

This clonotype turned up a few times. The chain combines TRBV10-3 with TRBJ2-3; 8 bases are a match to TRBD1. Looked up from germline, CDR1 is ENHRY and CDR2 is SYGVKD. V shed 9 bases, J shed 6 bases, and the junction held 2 bases outside the gene matches. This CDR3 spans 11 amino acids. In DNA form, the CDR3 reads TGTGCCATTCGGGACAGGGATACGCAGTATTTT. It specifies CAIRDRDTQYF.

The V call is TRBV29-1, the J call TRBJ1-2, with 8 positions matching TRBD1. The CDR3 sequence is 11 residues long. Germline V gene lookup returns CDR1 SQVTM and CDR2 ANQGSEA. Trimming removed 8 bases from V and 6 bases from J; junction bases left unmatched: 5. This CDR3 is CSISTGDGYTF. In nucleotides, the CDR3 is TGCAGCATATCGACAGGGGATGGCTACACCTTC.

A note on this clonotype: This may stem from a read error, because a much larger clone lies one nucleotide away. The V call is TRBV2, the J call TRBJ1-2; D is uncertain. Trimming pared 1 base from V and 5 bases from J, leaving 14 bases between. The CDR3 consists of 15 residues. The V gene's germline CDR1 is SNHLY and CDR2 FYNNEI. In DNA form, the CDR3 reads TGTGCCAGCAGTGAAGAAGCCGAGAGTACATATGGCTACACCTTC. It specifies CASSEEAESTYGYTF.

This clonotype was detected many times. The V and J genes are TRBV24-1 and TRBJ2-7, with a tentative D call TRBD2 (5 bases). The V end lost 1 base, the J end lost 3 bases, and 6 bases lay between the germline ends. CDR1 and CDR2 (germline): KGHDR, SFDVKD. The CDR3 length is 13 residues. The chain's CDR3 is CATSDFAGYEQYF. In nucleotides, the CDR3 is TGTGCCACCAGTGATTTTGCGGGCTACGAGCAGTACTTC.

The rearrangement joins TRBV24-1 to TRBJ1-2; D perhaps matches TRBD1 (6 bases). The CDR3 is 12 residues long. Germline V lookup: CDR1 KGHDR, CDR2 SFDVKD. CDR3 DNA: TGTGCGACACAGGGCGAAGGGGATGGCTACACCTTC. Encoded protein: CATQGEGDGYTF.

This clonotype appeared many times. At one end the junction does not follow the germline gene, possibly because of a read error. The genes are TRBV19 and TRBJ1-2; TRBD1 matches at 7 bases. The CDR3 extends over 13 amino acids. The V gene's germline CDR1 is LNHDA and CDR2 SQIVND (reference sequence). The CDR3 is CASSLDRVRGYTF. The CDR3, as DNA: TGTGCCAGTAGTCTAGACAGGGTTCGTGGCTACACCTTC.

This clonotype came up once. This chain links TRBV15 with TRBJ2-7, with 11 bases fitting TRBD1. Per germline, CDR1 LNHNV and CDR2 YYDKDF (reference sequence). Unmatched junction bases numbered 7, after V lost 10 bases and J lost 5 bases. This CDR3 has 13 residues. CDR3 protein: CASSKGQGDEQYF. As DNA, the CDR3 is TGTGCCAGCAGTAAGGGACAGGGGGACGAGCAGTACTTC. Based on the CDR3 plus reference TRBV15 and TRBJ2-7, the full variable domain is DAMVIQNPRYQVTQFGKPVTLSCSQTLNHNVMYWYQQKSSQAPKLLFHYYDKDFNNEADTPDNFQSRRPNTSFCFLDIRSPGLGDTAMYLCASSKGQGDEQYFGPGTRLTVT.

Concerning this clonotype itself: The junction departs from the called germline gene at one end, perhaps through a read error. The chain recombines TRBV7-9 with TRBJ2-6; TRBD1 matches at 11 bases. Per germline, CDR1 SEHNR and CDR2 FQNEAQ (reference sequence). CDR3 length equals 14 residues. The CDR3 loop reads CASSAGQGDNVLTF. The DNA of the CDR3 is TGTGCCAGCAGCGCGGGACAGGGGGACAACGTCCTGACTTTC. The entire variable domain, with the rest obtained from reference TRBV7-9 and TRBJ2-6, is as follows: DTGVSQNPRHKITKRGQNVTFRCDPISEHNRLYWYRQTLGQGPEFLTYFQNEAQLEKSRLLSDRFSAERPKGSFSTLEIQRTEQGDSAMYLCASSAGQGDNVLTFGAGSRLTVL.

There are a few counts of this clonotype. The gene calls are TRBV6-1 and TRBJ1-3; D unresolved. V lost 2 bases, J lost 0 bases, and 8 bases lay in between. Germline V gene data show CDR1 as MNHNS and CDR2 as SASEGT. The length of the CDR3 is 15 residues. The CDR3 sequence is CASSERRSSGNTIYF. As DNA, the CDR3 is TGTGCCAGCAGTGAAAGGAGAAGCTCTGGAAACACCATATATTTT.